Sequencing of this T cell receptor beta chain was carried out in a study of CD8+CD57+ T cells in acquired aplastic anemia. The authors sequenced patients whose flow cytometry had shown CD8+CD57+ cell expansion. J gave up 1 base and V 6 bases, and 11 bases lay outside the gene matches. This CDR3 region has 18 residues. Genomic DNA templated the TCR beta VDJ and CDR3 profiling. From the reads, TCRdb called clonotypes with MiXCR, one entry per CDR3 protein. The table shows 160,000 or so distinct CDR3 sequences, with around 48% occurring only once. The receptor was isolated from a human donor with aplastic anemia. This chain links TRBV12-3 or TRBV12-4 with TRBJ2-3, with 12 nucleotides matching TRBD1. What was sequenced was sorted CD4+, CD8+, or CD8+CD57+ T cells (not recorded which) from PBMCs. The CDR3 DNA reads as TGTGCCAGCAGGTATCCCGGGACAGGGGGCGGCCGCACAGATACGCAGTATTTT. Amino acid sequence: CASRYPGTGGGRTDTQYF.